These T cell receptor beta chains were read from a single sample in a study of cytomegalovirus exposure and HLA in healthy donors. Measured with immunoSEQ multiplex PCR; TCRdb has only the in-frame clones, and not every one. In the table there are tens of thousands of clones, about three quarters of which are singletons. The specimen sequenced was PBMCs. All receptors derive from a woman in her thirties or forties in good health and CMV-seropositive. The CDR3 runs from the conserved cysteine through the conserved F or W. A D gene is named only where the DNA matches it firmly. Some rows mark clone size as missing; the rest say once, few, many or name a class of expanded clone.

NA	TRBV6-5	TRBD1	TRBJ1-5	TGTGCCAGCAGTTATTCCCCGGGACAGAATCAGCCCCAGCATTTT	CASSYSPGQNQPQHF
NA	TRBV7-2	TRBD1	TRBJ1-3	TGTGCCAGCAGCACACGGACAGGCGGCTCTGGAAACACCATATATTTT	CASSTRTGGSGNTIYF
NA	TRBV6-5	TRBD1	TRBJ2-7	TGTGCCAGCAGTTACTCGTGGACAGGGCCTTCCTACGAGCAGTACTTC	CASSYSWTGPSYEQYF
NA	TRBV18	NA	TRBJ1-3	TGTGCCAGCTCACCCGAGGGCGGCCCCTCTGGAAACACCATATATTTT	CASSPEGGPSGNTIYF
NA	TRBV6-6	TRBD1	TRBJ2-3	TGTGCCAGCAGTTACGCCCGGGACAGGGGGCCAGATACGCAGTATTTT	CASSYARDRGPDTQYF
NA	TRBV6-1	NA	TRBJ1-5	TGTGCCAGCAGTGATTATAGCAATCAGCCCCAGCATTTT	CASSDYSNQPQHF
NA	TRBV6-5	NA	TRBJ2-2	TGTGCCAGCGAGGGCGAGAGGAACACCGGGGAGCTGTTTTTT	CASEGERNTGELFF
NA	TRBV18	NA	TRBJ1-3	TGTGCCAGCTCCCCCAAGGCGGGAAACTCTGGAAACACCATATATTTT	CASSPKAGNSGNTIYF
NA	TRBV5-5	TRBD1	TRBJ1-2	TGTGCCAGCAGCACCCGGGACAGTTATGGCTACACCTTC	CASSTRDSYGYTF
once	TRBV5-1	TRBD2	TRBJ2-5	TGCGCCAGCAGCTCGGTAGCGGGGGTAAAAGAGACCCAGTACTTC	CASSSVAGVKETQYF
few	TRBV27	NA	TRBJ1-1	TGTGCCAGCAGTTTACGGGGGAGGCCTGAAGCTTTCTTT	CASSLRGRPEAFF
NA	TRBV30	TRBD1	TRBJ1-3	TGTGCCTGGACCCCGTTCATAAGGGGGCTTGGAAACACCATATATTTT	CAWTPFIRGLGNTIYF
NA	TRBV6-1	TRBD1	TRBJ2-7	TGTGCCAGCAGTGATCAGGGGGCGCTCTCCTACGAGCAGTACTTC	CASSDQGALSYEQYF
NA	TRBV7-8	NA	TRBJ2-7	TGTGCCAGCAGCCTGGTGGGGGCCTCGGCAACGCAAGGCTACGAGCAGTACTTC	CASSLVGASATQGYEQYF
NA	TRBV30	TRBD1	TRBJ1-1	TGTGCCTGGAGTGTTTCACGAGGAGGACAGGGGTACACTGAAGCTTTCTTT	CAWSVSRGGQGYTEAFF
few	TRBV7-9	NA	TRBJ2-1	TGTGCCAGCAGCTTAGAGACTACATACAATGAGCAGTTCTTC	CASSLETTYNEQFF
NA	TRBV9	NA	TRBJ2-3	TGTGCCAGCAGCCCAAAAGGGTGGGGCGCAGATACGCAGTATTTT	CASSPKGWGADTQYF
NA	TRBV13	NA	TRBJ2-7	TGTGCCAGCAGCTTAGGGGCTCAGGGGATGGTTCCCTACGAGCAGTACTTC	CASSLGAQGMVPYEQYF
NA	TRBV7-9	NA	TRBJ2-5	TGTGCCAGCAGCTTAGCGGGAGTAGAGACCCAGTACTTC	CASSLAGVETQYF
NA	TRBV9	NA	TRBJ1-6	TGTGCCAGCACCCAAGGACTGGACAATTCACCCCTCCACTTT	CASTQGLDNSPLHF
NA	TRBV28	NA	TRBJ2-3	TGTGCCAGCAGTCCTCCTAGCACAGATACGCAGTATTTT	CASSPPSTDTQYF
NA	TRBV5-1	NA	TRBJ2-2	TGCGCCAGCAGCTTGTTGGCAGGGTCTCCCGGGGAGCTGTTTTTT	CASSLLAGSPGELFF
NA	TRBV5-1	TRBD1	TRBJ2-3	TGCGCCAGCAGCCTGGACAGGGCGGTGACAGATACGCAGTATTTT	CASSLDRAVTDTQYF